These T cell receptor beta chains were read from a single sample in a study of blood T cells in healthy people across ages. Via MiXCR, TCRdb re-called the 5' RACE reads, giving one row per CDR3 protein. The sample has hundreds of thousands of distinct CDR3 sequences; under 65% are singletons. The specimen sequenced was blood. The receptor set was obtained from a man aged 55 to 69 in good health. Both conserved end residues are part of each CDR3.

>TRBJ2-3|TRBV12-1
CASSVKGQENTDTQYF
>TRBJ1-6|TRBV5-1
CASSLEMNSPLHF
>TRBJ2-5|TRBV12-3/TRBV12-4
CASSKRQGSTETQYF
>TRBJ2-5|TRBV5-5
CASSLLRSSQETQYF
>TRBJ2-7|TRBV7-6
CASSPSGQGVGYEQYF
>TRBJ1-2|TRBV6-5
CASSSGVPYGYTF
>TRBJ2-3|TRBV7-2
CASRSGVDTQYF
>TRBJ2-3|TRBV20-1
CSAPLGYTRSTDTQYF
>TRBJ1-2|TRBV7-9
CASSPPPIVSYGYTF
>TRBJ1-5|TRBV7-2
CASSLRLQGYPPQHF
>TRBJ2-1|TRBV29-1
CSARVGPAFNNEQFF
>TRBJ1-1|TRBV3-1
CASSQAYSGGAFF
>TRBJ1-2|TRBV6-5
CASSSQGGLGYGYTF
>TRBJ2-1|TRBV20-1
CSARDYGSGLARAGGQFF
>TRBJ2-1|TRBV29-1
CSAATSGGREQFF
>TRBJ1-6|TRBV20-1
CSAPTRGSNSPLHF
>TRBJ2-1|TRBV20-1
CSARTGTSRNEQFF
>TRBJ2-5|TRBV5-1
CASRRQGLYQETQYF
>TRBJ1-4|TRBV15
CATSRDGGEKLFF
>TRBJ2-6|TRBV5-1
CASSLESSGADVLTF
>TRBJ2-5|TRBV6-6
CASSRLAGKGETQYF
>TRBJ2-1|TRBV5-1
CARPRLLAGVNEQFF
>TRBJ2-7|TRBV29-1
CSVLNEQYF
>TRBJ1-6|TRBV5-1
CASSLEGVPLGGSPLHF
>TRBJ2-3|TRBV6-2/TRBV6-3
CASSYGNTSRADTQYF
>TRBJ2-1|TRBV7-2
CAGSPSGGSYNEQFF
>TRBJ1-1|TRBV7-8
CASSLAPWDRTEAFF
>TRBJ1-5|TRBV20-1
CSASRTGMSNQPQHF
>TRBJ2-1|TRBV5-1
CASSLAGDSYNEQFF
>TRBJ2-6|TRBV5-1
CASSITLGSGANVLTF
>TRBJ1-2|TRBV10-3
CAISDRQVNYGYTF
>TRBJ2-2|TRBV20-1
CSATLAPTGELFF
>TRBJ1-5|TRBV4-2
CASSQDRIGGGNQPQHF
>TRBJ2-1|TRBV11-2
CASSLERDGYNEQFF
>TRBJ2-2|TRBV12-3/TRBV12-4
CASTATHTGELFF
>TRBJ2-7|TRBV3-1
CASSQDLSSLEQYF
>TRBJ1-1|TRBV11-2
CASSYVGTEAFF
>TRBJ2-1|TRBV3-1
CASSHLAGGRFHEQFF
>TRBJ2-7|TRBV2
CASLPGISSYEQYF
>-|TRBV12-3/TRBV12-4
CASSLGRGQREQYF
>TRBJ2-6|TRBV20-1
CSARGQISGANVLTF
>TRBJ1-6|TRBV15
CATSRGTGGYNSPLHF
>TRBJ2-3|TRBV7-2
CASSQRTSPDTQYF
>TRBJ2-7|TRBV20-1
CSASSVAGVRYEQYF
>TRBJ2-5|TRBV7-9
CASSQTGPYQETQYF